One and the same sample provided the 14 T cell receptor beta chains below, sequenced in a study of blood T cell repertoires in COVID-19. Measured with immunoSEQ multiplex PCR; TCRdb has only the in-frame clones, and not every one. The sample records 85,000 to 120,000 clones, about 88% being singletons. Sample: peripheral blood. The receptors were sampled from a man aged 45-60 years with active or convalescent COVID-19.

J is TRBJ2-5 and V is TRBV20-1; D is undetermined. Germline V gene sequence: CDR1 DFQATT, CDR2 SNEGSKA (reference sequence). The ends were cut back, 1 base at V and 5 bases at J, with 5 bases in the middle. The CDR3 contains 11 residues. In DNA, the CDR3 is TGCAGTGCTAGAGGTCCGGAGACCCAGTACTTC. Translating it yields CSARGPETQYF.

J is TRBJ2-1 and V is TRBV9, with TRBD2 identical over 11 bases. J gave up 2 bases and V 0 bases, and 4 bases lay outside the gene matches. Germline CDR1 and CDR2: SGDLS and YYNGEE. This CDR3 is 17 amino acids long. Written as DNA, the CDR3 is TGTGCCAGCAGCGTAGAATTGACTAGCGGGGCCTACAATGAGCAGTTCTTC. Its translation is CASSVELTSGAYNEQFF.

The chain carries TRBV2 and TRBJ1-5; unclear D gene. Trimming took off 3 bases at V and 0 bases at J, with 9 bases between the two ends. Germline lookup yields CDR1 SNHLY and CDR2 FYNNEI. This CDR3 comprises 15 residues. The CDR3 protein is CASSDQDHSNQPQHF. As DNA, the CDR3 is TGTGCCAGCAGTGACCAGGATCATAGCAATCAGCCCCAGCATTTT.

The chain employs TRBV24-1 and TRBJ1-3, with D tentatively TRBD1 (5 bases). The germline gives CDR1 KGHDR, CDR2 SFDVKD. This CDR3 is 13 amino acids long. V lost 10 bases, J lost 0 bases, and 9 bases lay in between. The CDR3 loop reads CATGHISGNTIYF. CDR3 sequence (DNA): TGTGCCACAGGACATATCTCTGGAAACACCATATATTTT.

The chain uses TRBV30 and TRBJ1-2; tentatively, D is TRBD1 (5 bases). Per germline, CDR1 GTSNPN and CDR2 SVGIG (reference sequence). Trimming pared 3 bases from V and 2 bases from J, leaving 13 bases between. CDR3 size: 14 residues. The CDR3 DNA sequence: TGTGCCTGGAGGACTCCTGGGGGGAACTATGGCTACACCTTC. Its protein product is CAWRTPGGNYGYTF.

For the CDR3, the DNA is TGTGCCAGCTCACCACCGTCTCGTATGGATACGCAGTATTTT. Translation: CASSPPSRMDTQYF. V and J are TRBV18 and TRBJ2-3, with D uncertain. Between the trimmed V and J ends, which lost 0 bases and 6 bases, there was a span of 10 bases. The CDR3 spans 14 residues. Germline CDR1 is KGHSH and CDR2 is LQKENI.

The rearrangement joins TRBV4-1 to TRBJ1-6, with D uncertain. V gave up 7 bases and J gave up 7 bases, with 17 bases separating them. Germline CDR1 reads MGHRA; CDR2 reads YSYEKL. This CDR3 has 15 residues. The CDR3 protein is CASTADTTGNSPLHF. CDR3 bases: TGCGCCAGCACAGCGGATACGACGGGCAATTCACCCCTCCACTTT.

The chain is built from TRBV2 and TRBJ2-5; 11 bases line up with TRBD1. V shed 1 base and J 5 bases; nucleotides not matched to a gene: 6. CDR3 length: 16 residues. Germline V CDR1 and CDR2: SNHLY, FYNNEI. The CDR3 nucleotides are TGTGCCAGCAGTGAAGTAGGACAGGGGGCAAGGGAGACCCAGTACTTC. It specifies CASSEVGQGARETQYF.

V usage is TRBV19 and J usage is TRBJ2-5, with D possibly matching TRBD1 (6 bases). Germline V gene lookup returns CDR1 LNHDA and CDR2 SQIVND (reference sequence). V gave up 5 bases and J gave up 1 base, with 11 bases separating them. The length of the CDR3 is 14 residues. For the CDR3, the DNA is TGTGCCAGTAGTGCTCTGACAGGCCAAGAGACCCAGTACTTC. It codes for CASSALTGQETQYF.

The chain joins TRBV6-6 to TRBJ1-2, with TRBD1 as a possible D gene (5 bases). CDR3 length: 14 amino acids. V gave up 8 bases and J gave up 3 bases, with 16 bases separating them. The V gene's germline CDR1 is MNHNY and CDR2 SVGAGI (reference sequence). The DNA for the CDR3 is TGTGCCAGCCGAGAGGACACAGCTGACTATGGCTACACCTTC. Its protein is CASREDTADYGYTF.

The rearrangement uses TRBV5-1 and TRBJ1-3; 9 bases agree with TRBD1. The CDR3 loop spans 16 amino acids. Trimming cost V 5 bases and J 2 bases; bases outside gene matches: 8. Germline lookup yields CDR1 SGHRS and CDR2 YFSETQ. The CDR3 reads CASSLTGGMAGNTIYF. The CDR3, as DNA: TGCGCCAGCAGTCTAACAGGGGGCATGGCTGGAAACACCATATATTTT.

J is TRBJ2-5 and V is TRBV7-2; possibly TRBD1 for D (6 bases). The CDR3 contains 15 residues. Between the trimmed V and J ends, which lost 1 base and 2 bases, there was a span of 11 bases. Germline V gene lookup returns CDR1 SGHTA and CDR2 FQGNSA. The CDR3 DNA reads TGTGCCAGCAGCTTAGGGACAGAGCGGCAAGAGACCCAGTACTTC. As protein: CASSLGTERQETQYF.

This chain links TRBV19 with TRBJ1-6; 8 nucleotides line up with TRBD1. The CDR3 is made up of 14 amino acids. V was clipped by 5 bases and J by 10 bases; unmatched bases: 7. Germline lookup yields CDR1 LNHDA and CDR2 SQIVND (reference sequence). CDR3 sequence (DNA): TGTGCCAGTAGTCCGACAGGGGAGTTCTCACCCCTCCACTTT. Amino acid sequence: CASSPTGEFSPLHF.

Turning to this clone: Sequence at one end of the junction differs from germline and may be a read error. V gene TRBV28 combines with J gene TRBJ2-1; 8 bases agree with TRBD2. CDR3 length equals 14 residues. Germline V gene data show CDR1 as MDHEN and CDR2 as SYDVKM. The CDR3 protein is CATSPGTSLGEQFF. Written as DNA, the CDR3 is TGTGCCACCAGTCCCGGGACTAGTCTGGGTGAGCAGTTCTTC. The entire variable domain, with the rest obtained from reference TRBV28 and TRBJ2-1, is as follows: DVKVTQSSRYLVKRTGEKVFLECVQDMDHENMFWYRQDPGLGLRLIYFSYDVKMKEKGDIPEGYSVSREKKERFSLILESASTNQTSMYLCATSPGTSLGEQFFGPGTRLTVL.